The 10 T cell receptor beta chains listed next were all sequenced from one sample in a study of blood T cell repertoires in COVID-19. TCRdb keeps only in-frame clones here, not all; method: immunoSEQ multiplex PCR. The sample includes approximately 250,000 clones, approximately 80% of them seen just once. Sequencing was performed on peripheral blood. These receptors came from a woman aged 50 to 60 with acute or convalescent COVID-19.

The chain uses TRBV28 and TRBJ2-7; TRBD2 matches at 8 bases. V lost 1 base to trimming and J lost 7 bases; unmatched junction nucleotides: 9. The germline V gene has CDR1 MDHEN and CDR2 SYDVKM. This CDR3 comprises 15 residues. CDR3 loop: CASSLLPGGAPEQYF. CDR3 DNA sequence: TGTGCCAGCAGTTTATTGCCCGGGGGGGCCCCTGAGCAGTACTTC.

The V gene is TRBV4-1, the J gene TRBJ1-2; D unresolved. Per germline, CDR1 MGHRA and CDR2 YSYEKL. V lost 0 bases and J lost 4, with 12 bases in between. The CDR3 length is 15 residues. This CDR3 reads CASSQEVSEPYGYTF. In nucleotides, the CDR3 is TGCGCCAGCAGCCAAGAGGTCAGCGAGCCCTATGGCTACACCTTC.

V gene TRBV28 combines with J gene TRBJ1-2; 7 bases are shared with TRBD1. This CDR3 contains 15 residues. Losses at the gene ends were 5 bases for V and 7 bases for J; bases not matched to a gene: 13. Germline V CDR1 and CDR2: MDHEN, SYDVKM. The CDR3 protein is CASSGTGHSGGGYTF. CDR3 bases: TGTGCCAGCAGTGGAACGGGACACTCAGGGGGTGGCTACACCTTC.

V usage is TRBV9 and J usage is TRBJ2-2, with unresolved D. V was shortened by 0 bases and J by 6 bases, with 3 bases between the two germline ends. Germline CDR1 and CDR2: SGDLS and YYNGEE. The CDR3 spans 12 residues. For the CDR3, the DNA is TGTGCCAGCAGCGTAGCTCCCGGGGAGCTGTTTTTT. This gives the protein CASSVAPGELFF.

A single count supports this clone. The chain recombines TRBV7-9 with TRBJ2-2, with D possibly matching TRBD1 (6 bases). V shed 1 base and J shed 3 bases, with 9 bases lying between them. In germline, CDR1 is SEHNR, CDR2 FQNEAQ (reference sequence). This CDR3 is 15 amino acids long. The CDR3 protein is CASSLGQGHTGELFF. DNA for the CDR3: TGTGCCAGCAGCTTAGGGCAGGGGCACACCGGGGAGCTGTTTTTT.

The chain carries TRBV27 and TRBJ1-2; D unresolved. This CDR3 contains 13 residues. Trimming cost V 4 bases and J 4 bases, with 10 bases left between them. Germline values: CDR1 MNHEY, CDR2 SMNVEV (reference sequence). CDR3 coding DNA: TGTGCCAGCAGTTCAATTAAGAGCTATGGCTACACCTTC. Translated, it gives CASSSIKSYGYTF.

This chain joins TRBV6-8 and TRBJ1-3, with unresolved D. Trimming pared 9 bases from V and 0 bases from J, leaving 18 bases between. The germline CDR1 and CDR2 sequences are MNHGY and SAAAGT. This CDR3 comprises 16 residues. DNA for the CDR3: TGTGCCAGAAGAACCGGGGTAAATAGCTCTGGAAACACCATATATTTT. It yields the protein CARRTGVNSSGNTIYF.

CDR3 DNA: TGCGCCAGCAGCCAAGATCCGGTCTATGGCTACACCTTC. This encodes CASSQDPVYGYTF. V is TRBV4-1 and J is TRBJ1-2; unclear D gene. Per the germline V gene, CDR1 is MGHRA and CDR2 is YSYEKL. The V gene lost 0 bases and the J gene lost 4 bases, with 6 bases spanning the gap. The length of the CDR3 is 13 residues.

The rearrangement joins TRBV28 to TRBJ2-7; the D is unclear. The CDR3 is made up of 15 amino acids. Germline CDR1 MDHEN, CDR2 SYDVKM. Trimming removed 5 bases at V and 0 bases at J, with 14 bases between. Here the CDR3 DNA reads TGTGCCAGCAGTGATCTCGGTGGCGGCTCCTACGAGCAGTACTTC. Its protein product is CASSDLGGGSYEQYF. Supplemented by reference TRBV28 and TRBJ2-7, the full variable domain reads DVKVTQSSRYLVKRTGEKVFLECVQDMDHENMFWYRQDPGLGLRLIYFSYDVKMKEKGDIPEGYSVSREKKERFSLILESASTNQTSMYLCASSDLGGGSYEQYFGPGTRLTVT.

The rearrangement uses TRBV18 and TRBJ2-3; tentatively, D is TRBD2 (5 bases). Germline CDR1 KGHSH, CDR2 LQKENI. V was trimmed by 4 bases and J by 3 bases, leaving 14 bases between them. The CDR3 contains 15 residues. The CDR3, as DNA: TGTGCCAGCTCACAGGACCAGACGGGGACAGATACGCAGTATTTT. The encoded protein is CASSQDQTGTDTQYF.